The T cell receptor beta chain described here comes from a study of shared clonotypes between healthy human individuals. From germline, CDR1 is MDHEN and CDR2 SYDVKM. The germline V and J ends were trimmed by 6 bases and 6 bases, with 15 bases remaining between them. The CDR3 has 13 residues. Here immunoSEQ multiplex PCR was the method, and the copy in TCRdb shows in-frame clones only, minus some. The sample has 950,000 to 1,200,000 clones, 70% to 85% seen once. The material sequenced was memory CD4+ T cells from PBMCs. Subset meaning: CD45RA-negative fraction. The receptor was isolated from a man between 18 and 35 years old in good health. Some clones in this sample may be carry-over from other donors' samples. The chain is built from TRBV28 and TRBJ2-7; a possible D gene is TRBD1 (6 bases). CDR3 DNA: TGTGCCAGCAGGCCACATAACAGGGCCGAGCAGTACTTC. Its translation: CASRPHNRAEQYF.